In its sample, the clone carrying this TCR beta chain was seen a few times. The CDR3 is 21 residues long. J gave up 0 bases and V 4 bases, and 18 bases lay outside the gene matches. These data are taken from a study of blood T cell repertoires in COVID-19. Profiling relied on immunoSEQ multiplex PCR, and the TCRdb table lists in-frame clones only, not all of them. The repertoire holds around 480,000 clones, with 88% as singletons. The sequence was collected from a woman between 45 and 65 years old with COVID-19, enrolled during active disease. Sequencing input: peripheral blood. The chain carries TRBV23-1 and TRBJ2-6; TRBD1 aligns across 7 bases. TRBV23-1 is annotated as an ORF whose role is uncertain. CDR3 residues: CASSRDGGDRVGPSGANVLTF. DNA for the CDR3: TGCGCCAGCAGTCGGGATGGGGGAGACAGGGTTGGGCCCTCTGGGGCCAACGTCCTGACTTTC.